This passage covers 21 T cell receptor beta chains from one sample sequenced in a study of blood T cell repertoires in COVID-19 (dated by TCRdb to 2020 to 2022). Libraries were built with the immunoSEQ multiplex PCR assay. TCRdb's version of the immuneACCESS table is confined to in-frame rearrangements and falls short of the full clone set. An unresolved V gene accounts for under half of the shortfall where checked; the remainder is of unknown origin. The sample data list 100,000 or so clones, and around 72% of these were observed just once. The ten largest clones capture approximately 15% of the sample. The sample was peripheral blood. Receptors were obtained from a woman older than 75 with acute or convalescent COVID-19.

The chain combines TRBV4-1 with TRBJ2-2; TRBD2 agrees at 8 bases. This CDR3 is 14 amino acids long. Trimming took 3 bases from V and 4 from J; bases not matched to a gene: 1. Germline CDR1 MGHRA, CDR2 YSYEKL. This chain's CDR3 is CASSQSGGTGELFF. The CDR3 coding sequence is TGCGCCAGCAGCCAGAGCGGGGGCACCGGGGAGCTGTTTTTT.

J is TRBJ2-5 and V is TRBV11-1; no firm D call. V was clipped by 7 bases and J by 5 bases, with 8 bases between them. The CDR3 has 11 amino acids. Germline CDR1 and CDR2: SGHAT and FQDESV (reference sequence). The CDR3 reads CASTGSETQYF. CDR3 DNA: TGTGCCAGCACCGGGTCGGAGACCCAGTACTTC.

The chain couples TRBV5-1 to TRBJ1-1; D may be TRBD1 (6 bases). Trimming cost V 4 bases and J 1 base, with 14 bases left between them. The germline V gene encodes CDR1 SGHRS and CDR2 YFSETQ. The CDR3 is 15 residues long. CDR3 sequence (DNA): TGCGCCAGCAGCCCCGGGGGGGGCCAGAACACTGAAGCTTTCTTT. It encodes CASSPGGGQNTEAFF. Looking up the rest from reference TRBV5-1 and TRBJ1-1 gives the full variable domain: KAGVTQTPRYLIKTRGQQVTLSCSPISGHRSVSWYQQTPGQGLQFLFEYFSETQRNKGNFPGRFSGRQFSNSRSEMNVSTLELGDSALYLCASSPGGGQNTEAFFGQGTRLTVV.

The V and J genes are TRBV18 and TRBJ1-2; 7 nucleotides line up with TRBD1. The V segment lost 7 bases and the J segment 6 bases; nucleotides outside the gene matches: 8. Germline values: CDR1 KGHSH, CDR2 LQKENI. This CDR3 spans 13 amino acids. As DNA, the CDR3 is TGTGCCAGCTTCCCCCAAGGGGGCGATGGCTACACCTTC. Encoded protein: CASFPQGGDGYTF.

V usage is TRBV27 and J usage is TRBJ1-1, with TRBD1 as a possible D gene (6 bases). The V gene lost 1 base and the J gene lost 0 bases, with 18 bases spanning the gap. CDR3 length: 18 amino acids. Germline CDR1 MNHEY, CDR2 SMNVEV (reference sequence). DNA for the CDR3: TGTGCCAGCAGTTTATTTGGGGCAGGGGATATCATGAACACTGAAGCTTTCTTT. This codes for CASSLFGAGDIMNTEAFF.

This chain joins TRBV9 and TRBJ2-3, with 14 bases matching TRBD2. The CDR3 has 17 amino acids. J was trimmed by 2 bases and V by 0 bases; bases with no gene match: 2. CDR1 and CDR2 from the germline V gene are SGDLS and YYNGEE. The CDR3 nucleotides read TGTGCCAGCAGCGTAGGGACTAGCGGGGGGTACACAGATACGCAGTATTTT. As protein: CASSVGTSGGYTDTQYF.

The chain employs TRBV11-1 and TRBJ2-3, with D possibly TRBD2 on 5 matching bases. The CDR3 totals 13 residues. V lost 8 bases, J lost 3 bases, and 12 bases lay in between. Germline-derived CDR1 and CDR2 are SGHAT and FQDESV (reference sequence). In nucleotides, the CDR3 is TGTGCCAGCTGGGAGAGTACTACAGATACGCAGTATTTT. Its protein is CASWESTTDTQYF.

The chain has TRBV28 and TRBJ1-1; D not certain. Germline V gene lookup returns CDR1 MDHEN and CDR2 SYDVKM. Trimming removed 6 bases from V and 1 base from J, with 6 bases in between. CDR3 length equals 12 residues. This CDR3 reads CASRGPNTEAFF. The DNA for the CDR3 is TGTGCCAGCAGGGGCCCGAACACTGAAGCTTTCTTT.

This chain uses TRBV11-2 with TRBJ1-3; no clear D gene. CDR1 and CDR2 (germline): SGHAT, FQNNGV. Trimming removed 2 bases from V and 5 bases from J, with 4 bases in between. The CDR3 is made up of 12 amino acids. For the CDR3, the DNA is TGTGCCAGCAGCTTATCCAGAAACACCATATATTTT. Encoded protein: CASSLSRNTIYF.

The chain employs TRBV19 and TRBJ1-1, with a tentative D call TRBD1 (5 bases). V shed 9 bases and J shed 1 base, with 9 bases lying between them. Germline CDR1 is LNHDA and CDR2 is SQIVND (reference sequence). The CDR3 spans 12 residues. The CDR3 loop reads CASSTANTEAFF. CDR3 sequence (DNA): TGTGCCAGCTCGACAGCGAACACTGAAGCTTTCTTT.

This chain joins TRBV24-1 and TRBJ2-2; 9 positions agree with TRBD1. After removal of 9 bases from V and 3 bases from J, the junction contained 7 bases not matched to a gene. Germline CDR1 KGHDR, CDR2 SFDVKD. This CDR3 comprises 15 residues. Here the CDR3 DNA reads TGTGCCACCCACCCGGGACAGGGCGACACCGGGGAGCTGTTTTTT. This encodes CATHPGQGDTGELFF.

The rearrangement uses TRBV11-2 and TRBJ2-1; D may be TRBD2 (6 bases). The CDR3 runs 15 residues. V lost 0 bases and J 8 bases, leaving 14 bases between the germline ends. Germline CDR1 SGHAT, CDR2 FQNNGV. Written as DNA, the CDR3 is TGTGCCAGCAGCTTAGATCGGGCAGGGAGGCATGAGCAGTTCTTC. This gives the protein CASSLDRAGRHEQFF.

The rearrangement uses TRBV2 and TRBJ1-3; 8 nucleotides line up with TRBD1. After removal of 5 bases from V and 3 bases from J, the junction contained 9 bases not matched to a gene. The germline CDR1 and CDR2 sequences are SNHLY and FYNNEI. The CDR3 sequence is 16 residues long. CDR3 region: CASSLGQGASGNTIYF. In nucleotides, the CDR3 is TGTGCCAGCAGTCTAGGCCAGGGGGCGAGTGGAAACACCATATATTTT.

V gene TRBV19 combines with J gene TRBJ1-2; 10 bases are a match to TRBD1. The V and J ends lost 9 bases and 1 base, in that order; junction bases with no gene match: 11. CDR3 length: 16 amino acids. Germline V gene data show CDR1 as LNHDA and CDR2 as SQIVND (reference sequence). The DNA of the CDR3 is TGTGCCAGCACCCCCGCGGGGACAGGGGTTAACTATGGCTACACCTTC. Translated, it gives CASTPAGTGVNYGYTF.

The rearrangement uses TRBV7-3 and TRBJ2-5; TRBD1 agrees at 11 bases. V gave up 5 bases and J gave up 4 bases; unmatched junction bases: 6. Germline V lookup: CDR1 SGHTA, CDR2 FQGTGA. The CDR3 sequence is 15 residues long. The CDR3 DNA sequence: TGTGCCAGCAGCACCTCCGGGACAGGGGGAGAGACCCAGTACTTC. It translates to CASSTSGTGGETQYF.

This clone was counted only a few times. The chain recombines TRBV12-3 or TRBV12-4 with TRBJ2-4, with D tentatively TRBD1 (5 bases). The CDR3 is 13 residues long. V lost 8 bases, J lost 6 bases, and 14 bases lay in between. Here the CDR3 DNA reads TGTGCCAGCTCCTGGGGCCTGGGAAACATTCAGTACTTC. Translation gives CASSWGLGNIQYF.

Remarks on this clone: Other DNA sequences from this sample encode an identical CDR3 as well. CDR3 sequence (DNA): TGTGCCTGGAGTCGGGACAGGGGGACTGAAGCTTTCTTT. This codes for CAWSRDRGTEAFF. The chain has TRBV30 and TRBJ1-1, with 11 bases matching TRBD1. This CDR3 is 13 amino acids long. Germline V CDR1 and CDR2: GTSNPN, SVGIG (reference sequence). Trimming cost V 2 bases and J 5 bases; bases outside gene matches: 1.

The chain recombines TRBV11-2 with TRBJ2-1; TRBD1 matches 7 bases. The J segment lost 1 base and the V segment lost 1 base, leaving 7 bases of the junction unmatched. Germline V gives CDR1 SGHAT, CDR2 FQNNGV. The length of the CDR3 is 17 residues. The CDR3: CASSLVLGTASYNEQFF. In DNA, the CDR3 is TGTGCCAGCAGCTTAGTTTTGGGGACAGCTTCCTACAATGAGCAGTTCTTC.

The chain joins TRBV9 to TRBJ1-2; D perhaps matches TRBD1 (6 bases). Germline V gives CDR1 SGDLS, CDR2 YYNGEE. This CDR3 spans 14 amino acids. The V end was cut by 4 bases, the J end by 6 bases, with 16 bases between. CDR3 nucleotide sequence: TGTGCCAGCAGCCCTCTCGACAGGCTGGATGGCTACACCTTC. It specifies CASSPLDRLDGYTF.

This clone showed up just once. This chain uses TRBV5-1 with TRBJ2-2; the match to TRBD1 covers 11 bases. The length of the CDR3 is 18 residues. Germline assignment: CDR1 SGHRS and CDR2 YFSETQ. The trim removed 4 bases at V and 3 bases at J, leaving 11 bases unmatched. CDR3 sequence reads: CASSPWTGGLRDTGELFF. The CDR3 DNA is TGCGCCAGCAGCCCCTGGACAGGGGGCTTAAGGGACACCGGGGAGCTGTTTTTT.

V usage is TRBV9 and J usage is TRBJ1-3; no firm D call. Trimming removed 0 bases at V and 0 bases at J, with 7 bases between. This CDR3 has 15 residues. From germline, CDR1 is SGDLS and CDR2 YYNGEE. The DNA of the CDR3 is TGTGCCAGCAGCGTAGGGGCCCACTCTGGAAACACCATATATTTT. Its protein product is CASSVGAHSGNTIYF.